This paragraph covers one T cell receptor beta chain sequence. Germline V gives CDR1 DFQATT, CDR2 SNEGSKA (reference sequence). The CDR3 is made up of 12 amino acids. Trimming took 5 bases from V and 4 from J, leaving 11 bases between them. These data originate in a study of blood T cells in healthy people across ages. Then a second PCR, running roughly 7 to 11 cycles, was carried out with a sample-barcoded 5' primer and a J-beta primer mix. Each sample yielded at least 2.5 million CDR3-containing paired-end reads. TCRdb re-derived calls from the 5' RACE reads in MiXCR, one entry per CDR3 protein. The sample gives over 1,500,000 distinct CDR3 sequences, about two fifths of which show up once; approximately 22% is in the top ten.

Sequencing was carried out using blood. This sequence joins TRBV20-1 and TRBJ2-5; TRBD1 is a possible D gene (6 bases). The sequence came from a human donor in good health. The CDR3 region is CSAQKGGETQYF. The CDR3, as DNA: TGCAGTGCTCAAAAAGGGGGAGAGACCCAGTACTTC.